This TCR beta chain comes out of a study of CD8 T cells in Susac syndrome. This clonotype was detected only once. In blood CD8+ and CD4+ T cells, TCR beta underwent sequencing. Negative isolation was used for CD8+ and CD4+ T cells, and FACS enrichment was applied to TEMRA cells. Reverse transcription of about 0.5 to 1 ug RNA used random hexamers. Across 54 Vbeta and 13 Jbeta, immunoSEQ multiplex PCR amplified TCR beta CDR3. Each CDR3 protein is one row after TCRdb ran MiXCR on the immunoSEQ multiplex PCR reads. The sample yields around 140,000 distinct CDR3 sequences, approximately 95% seen once. Trimming took 5 bases from V and 2 from J, leaving 13 bases between them. CDR3 size: 15 residues. Germline CDR1 reads MDHEN; CDR2 reads SYDVKM.

The sample comprised CD4+ T cells from PBMCs. This receptor was obtained from a human donor with multiple sclerosis. The gene calls are TRBV28 and TRBJ1-5; tentatively, D is TRBD1 (6 bases). CDR3 sequence: CASSISGEGNQPQHF. The CDR3 DNA reads as TGTGCCAGCAGTATATCAGGGGAAGGCAATCAGCCCCAGCATTTT.